Below are 22 T cell receptor beta chains sequenced from a single sample in a study of T-cell reconstitution after alpha-beta-depleted transplantation in children (TCRdb year 2016). The library was built by means of PCR. Sequencing was performed on an Illumina HiSeq 2500. TCR library preparation used molecular barcoding, with unique molecular identifiers applied to normalize quantification of the TCRbeta repertoire. TCRdb passed the public sequencing reads through fastp at Q25 and MiXCR, retaining productive beta sequences. Records with the same CDR3 protein are collapsed into one entry carrying the most frequent genes and DNA. The sample includes over 90,000 distinct CDR3 sequences, with approximately 6% observed a single time. Roughly 5.5% of the sample goes to the ten largest clones. In light of the paper, this sample's time point label describes: day 60 (about 2 months) after transplantation. The label giving this sample's treatment or condition can be read as: allogeneic hematopoietic cell transplantation with graft depleted of TCRalphabeta T cells and CD19 B cells.

The source was PBMCs, mostly from graft donor cells, collected 60 days after TCRalphabeta/CD19-depleted stem cell transplant. These receptors were taken from a female patient younger than 10 who had a stem cell transplant for Fanconi anemia, so the T cells may come from the graft donor.

In its sample, this clonotype was seen many times. The chain couples TRBV29-1 to TRBJ2-3; perhaps TRBD2 as D (5 bases). This CDR3 is built from 14 residues. CDR1 and CDR2 (germline): SQVTM, ANQGSEA. V was trimmed by 4 bases and J by 3 bases, leaving 14 bases between them. The CDR3 DNA sequence: TGCAGCGTTGTTCCCACTAAGCGGACAGATACGCAGTATTTT. It specifies CSVVPTKRTDTQYF.

This clonotype has just a few counts. One end of the junction is discordant with germline, which a read error may explain. The rearrangement uses TRBV7-2 and TRBJ1-4; no firm D call. The length of the CDR3 is 13 residues. Germline V gives CDR1 SGHTA, CDR2 FQGNSA. In nucleotides, the CDR3 is TGTGCCAGCAGCCAAGGACCGTTTGAAAAGCTGTTTTTT. As protein: CASSQGPFEKLFF. The full variable domain, with the rest looked up from reference TRBV7-2 and TRBJ1-4, is GAGVSQSPSNKVTEKGKDVELRCDPISGHTALYWYRQSLGQGLEFLIYFQGNSAPDKSGLPSDRFSAERTGGSVSTLTIQRTQQEDSAVYLCASSQGPFEKLFFGSGTQLSVL.

The rearrangement joins TRBV18 to TRBJ2-2; no clear D gene. In germline, CDR1 is KGHSH, CDR2 LQKENI. CDR3 length: 13 residues. V was clipped by 3 bases and J by 5 bases, with 7 bases between them. The CDR3 DNA is TGTGCCAGCTCACCCAGCAAAACCGGGGAGCTGTTTTTT. Its protein is CASSPSKTGELFF.

The genes are TRBV4-2 and TRBJ1-2; D uncertain. CDR1 and CDR2 (germline): LGHNA, YNFKEQ. This CDR3 contains 15 residues. V lost 0 bases and J 4 bases, leaving 12 bases between the germline ends. The CDR3 DNA reads TGTGCCAGCAGCCAAGATGTCGGATTCATCTATGGCTACACCTTC. Amino acids: CASSQDVGFIYGYTF.

This clonotype was detected ten times or more. The chain recombines TRBV28 with TRBJ2-5, with a possible D match to TRBD2 (5 bases). CDR1 is MDHEN, CDR2 SYDVKM, per germline. The V gene lost 2 bases and the J gene lost 5 bases, with 9 bases spanning the gap. The CDR3 has 13 amino acids. CDR3 protein: CASSLGGFETQYF. CDR3 bases: TGTGCCAGCAGTTTAGGCGGGTTTGAGACCCAGTACTTC. Supplemented by reference TRBV28 and TRBJ2-5, the full variable domain reads DVKVTQSSRYLVKRTGEKVFLECVQDMDHENMFWYRQDPGLGLRLIYFSYDVKMKEKGDIPEGYSVSREKKERFSLILESASTNQTSMYLCASSLGGFETQYFGPGTRLLVL.

This clonotype was seen at least ten times. The chain couples TRBV10-3 to TRBJ2-3, with 11 bases lining up with TRBD2. Germline V gene lookup returns CDR1 ENHRY and CDR2 SYGVKD. Trimming cost V 0 bases and J 6 bases; bases outside gene matches: 5. CDR3 length equals 16 residues. The CDR3 DNA sequence: TGTGCCATCAGTGAGTCTAGCGGGAGGGCCGTTGATACGCAGTATTTT. It yields the protein CAISESSGRAVDTQYF.

This clonotype has just a few counts. The chain couples TRBV20-1 to TRBJ2-7; D might be TRBD2 (5 bases). V lost 3 bases and J 3 bases, leaving 21 bases between the germline ends. Germline V gives CDR1 DFQATT, CDR2 SNEGSKA (reference sequence). This CDR3 comprises 16 residues. CDR3 coding DNA: TGCAGTGCTAGCGGCCCCTGGACTTCCCTCCTCTACGAGCAGTACTTC. This codes for CSASGPWTSLLYEQYF.

This clonotype showed up many times. The chain couples TRBV20-1 to TRBJ2-7; 7 bases are a match to TRBD1. The junction had 11 bases not matched to a gene; V was cut back by 5 bases and J by 4 bases. The CDR3 is made up of 14 amino acids. The germline V gene has CDR1 DFQATT and CDR2 SNEGSKA (reference sequence). The DNA of the CDR3 is TGCAGTGCTGGGCCAACGGGACAGACTTACGAGCAGTACTTC. This translates into CSAGPTGQTYEQYF.

This clonotype was recorded many times. This chain connects TRBV20-1 to TRBJ1-5, with D maybe TRBD1 (5 bases). Germline V gene lookup returns CDR1 DFQATT and CDR2 SNEGSKA (reference sequence). Trimming removed 3 bases at V and 2 bases at J, with 17 bases between. This CDR3 has 16 amino acids. The DNA for the CDR3 is TGCAGTGCTAGGGACATCTGGGCTGCTGGCAATCAGCCCCAGCATTTT. Encoded protein: CSARDIWAAGNQPQHF.

This clonotype ranks as medium-sized (0.01 to 0.1%). V and J are TRBV29-1 and TRBJ2-5; D unresolved. Trimming took off 6 bases at V and 2 bases at J, with 19 bases between the two ends. CDR3 length: 15 amino acids. Germline values: CDR1 SQVTM, CDR2 ANQGSEA. The DNA of the CDR3 is TGCAGCGTCGCCCGATACCTTGCAAGTCAAGAGACCCAGTACTTC. Amino acid sequence: CSVARYLASQETQYF.

As regards this clonotype: At one of its ends the junction is not consistent with the germline gene, which may arise from a read error. The genes are TRBV5-1 and TRBJ1-1, with D unresolved. Germline assignment: CDR1 SGHRS and CDR2 YFSETQ. This CDR3 has 15 residues. The CDR3 nucleotides read TGCGTCAGCAGCTTGGCCCAACCTTTTAACACTGAAGCTTTCTTT. Its protein is CVSSLAQPFNTEAFF.

This clonotype was recorded a few times. V gene TRBV3-1 combines with J gene TRBJ1-1; a weak D match, TRBD1 (5 bases). Germline V gene lookup returns CDR1 LGHDT and CDR2 YNNKEL (reference sequence). The V gene lost 4 bases and the J gene lost 3 bases, with 18 bases spanning the gap. This CDR3 has 16 amino acids. The CDR3 bases are TGTGCCAGCAGCCGTCACGGGGGAGGAGAGGACACTGAAGCTTTCTTT. Translating it yields CASSRHGGGEDTEAFF. The whole variable domain, remainder taken from reference TRBV3-1 and TRBJ1-1, is DTAVSQTPKYLVTQMGNDKSIKCEQNLGHDTMYWYKQDSKKFLKIMFSYNNKELIINETVPNRFSPKSPDKAHLNLHINSLELGDSAVYFCASSRHGGGEDTEAFFGQGTRLTVV.

This clonotype came up a few times. The chain employs TRBV28 and TRBJ2-7, with D unclear. Germline assignment: CDR1 MDHEN and CDR2 SYDVKM. The CDR3 totals 14 residues. V was shortened by 10 bases and J by 0 bases, with 16 bases between the two germline ends. The CDR3 DNA reads TGTGCCACCAATACCCGGATGGGCTCCTACGAGCAGTACTTC. Translated, it gives CATNTRMGSYEQYF.

The sample holds many counts of this clonotype. The CDR3: CASSLAATGELFF. The CDR3 DNA reads as TGTGCCAGCAGCTTAGCCGCCACCGGGGAGCTGTTTTTT. The chain links TRBV7-3 to TRBJ2-2; D unclear. The CDR3 loop spans 13 amino acids. Trimming shortened V by 2 bases and J by 4 bases, and 5 bases separated the two germline ends. Per germline, CDR1 SGHTA and CDR2 FQGTGA. Full variable domain (missing parts from reference TRBV7-3 and TRBJ2-2): GAGVSQTPSNKVTEKGKYVELRCDPISGHTALYWYRQSLGQGPEFLIYFQGTGAADDSGLPNDRFFAVRPEGSVSTLKIQRTERGDSAVYLCASSLAATGELFFGEGSRLTVL.

There are a few counts of this clonotype. The rearrangement uses TRBV20-1 and TRBJ1-2; D ambiguous. Germline loops: CDR1 DFQATT, CDR2 SNEGSKA (reference sequence). CDR3 length: 11 residues. Trimming removed 1 base at V and 6 bases at J, with 6 bases between. Written as DNA, the CDR3 is TGCAGTGCTAGAGGGGTTGATGGCTACACCTTC. Its protein is CSARGVDGYTF.

The J gene is TRBJ2-2, the V gene TRBV20-1; D possibly corresponds to TRBD2 (7 bases). V dropped 2 bases and J dropped 4 bases, with 17 bases sitting between them. The germline gives CDR1 DFQATT, CDR2 SNEGSKA (reference sequence). This CDR3 is built from 16 residues. Written as DNA, the CDR3 is TGCAGTGCTAGATTAAGGGGGGGGGTTTTCACCGGGGAGCTGTTTTTT. It codes for CSARLRGGVFTGELFF.

This clonotype was seen many times. One end of the junction varies from germline; a read error may be responsible. The chain has TRBV6-5 and TRBJ1-1, with TRBD1 matching 9 bases. Germline V gene lookup returns CDR1 MNHEY and CDR2 SVGAGI. The CDR3 contains 14 residues. The CDR3 loop reads CASSYSGQGIKAFF. As DNA, the CDR3 is TGTGCCAGCAGCTACTCCGGACAGGGGATTAAAGCTTTCTTT.

The V call is TRBV28, the J call TRBJ2-7; D unresolved. The germline V gene has CDR1 MDHEN and CDR2 SYDVKM. CDR3 length: 15 amino acids. Deletions cut 2 bases from V and 3 bases from J, with 14 bases between. The CDR3 bases are TGTGCCAGCAGTTTAGGTGTAGGGTCCTACTACGAGCAGTACTTC. Amino acid sequence: CASSLGVGSYYEQYF.

This chain connects TRBV6-6 to TRBJ1-2; TRBD1 might be the D (6 bases). Between the trimmed V and J ends, which lost 6 bases and 7 bases, there was a span of 15 bases. The CDR3 extends over 13 amino acids. The germline V gene encodes CDR1 MNHNY and CDR2 SVGAGI (reference sequence). The CDR3 loop is CASSYATGGGYTF. The CDR3 nucleotides are TGTGCCAGCAGCTACGCGACAGGCGGTGGCTACACCTTC.

This clonotype has ten or more counts. The chain carries TRBV29-1 and TRBJ2-1; D unclear. The CDR3 covers 12 residues. Per germline, CDR1 SQVTM and CDR2 ANQGSEA. V lost 6 bases and J 0 bases, leaving 6 bases between the germline ends. CDR3 DNA: TGCAGCGTAGCGAGCTCCTACAATGAGCAGTTCTTC. Amino acids: CSVASSYNEQFF.

This clonotype came up many times. The V gene is TRBV7-9, the J gene TRBJ2-7, with D possibly matching TRBD2 (5 bases). The CDR3 has 15 residues. Germline values: CDR1 SEHNR, CDR2 FQNEAQ (reference sequence). The germline V and J ends were trimmed by 5 bases and 3 bases, with 17 bases remaining between them. CDR3 bases: TGTGCCAGCAGCCCCGACGGCAGGAGGAACTACGAGCAGTACTTC. It codes for CASSPDGRRNYEQYF.

The chain couples TRBV6-1 to TRBJ1-3; 7 bases are shared with TRBD1. CDR3 length: 15 amino acids. V lost 7 bases to trimming and J lost 4 bases; unmatched junction nucleotides: 10. Germline V gene sequence: CDR1 MNHNS, CDR2 SASEGT. The CDR3 DNA is TGTGCCAGCACCCAAAGTGACAGGGCAGGAAACACCATATATTTT. It translates to CASTQSDRAGNTIYF.